Each of the 9 T cell receptor beta chains below was sequenced from the same sample in a study of healthy donors' naive CD4 and CD8 T cells. Starting from around 500 ng of total RNA, TCR libraries were made with linear amplification. MiXCR, run by TCRdb on the reads, gives a single entry per CDR3 protein. The sample has about 200,000 distinct CDR3 sequences, 65% to 80% seen once. The sample comprised naive CD4+ and CD8+ T cells sorted from blood, pooled from several donors. The receptors were gathered from a pool of human donors in good health; the sample pools cells from several healthy donors.

This chain connects TRBV7-2 to TRBJ2-5; possibly TRBD1 or TRBD2 for D (5 bases each). The CDR3 has 15 amino acids. Germline V gene data show CDR1 as SGHTA and CDR2 as FQGNSA. V lost 2 bases and J lost 1, with 11 bases in between. CDR3 in amino acids: CASSLTRQPQETQYF. CDR3 DNA: TGTGCCAGCAGCTTAACTAGACAGCCCCAAGAGACCCAGTACTTC. The whole variable domain, filled in from reference TRBV7-2 and TRBJ2-5, reads GAGVSQSPSNKVTEKGKDVELRCDPISGHTALYWYRQSLGQGLEFLIYFQGNSAPDKSGLPSDRFSAERTGGSVSTLTIQRTQQEDSAVYLCASSLTRQPQETQYFGPGTRLLVL.

The chain's CDR3 is CSAKKGTGDWNEQYF. The CDR3 region has the DNA TGCAGTGCCAAGAAGGGGACAGGGGATTGGAACGAGCAGTACTTC. The chain links TRBV20-1 to TRBJ2-7, with 10 bases fitting TRBD1. The V gene end was trimmed by 6 bases and the J gene end by 5 bases; junction bases not matched to a gene: 13. CDR3 length: 15 amino acids. Germline V CDR1 and CDR2: DFQATT, SNEGSKA (reference sequence).

The chain employs TRBV20-1 and TRBJ2-1; the match to TRBD1 covers 8 bases. Trimming at V came to 0 bases and at J to 8 bases, leaving 6 bases not matched to a gene. The germline gives CDR1 DFQATT, CDR2 SNEGSKA (reference sequence). The CDR3 runs to 14 residues. The CDR3 here is CSARDRRGRDEQFF. The CDR3 DNA sequence: TGCAGTGCTAGAGATCGCAGGGGGCGTGATGAGCAGTTCTTC.

The chain combines TRBV29-1 with TRBJ2-7; tentative D call: TRBD1 (6 bases). The CDR3 has 11 amino acids. Per the germline V gene, CDR1 is SQVTM and CDR2 is ANQGSEA. V lost 7 bases and J lost 4, with 11 bases in between. The CDR3: CSGMQGYEQYF. The CDR3 DNA follows: TGCAGCGGAATGCAGGGGTACGAGCAGTACTTC.

V gene TRBV6-5 combines with J gene TRBJ1-4, with 10 bases aligning to TRBD1. This CDR3 region has 16 residues. J gave up 13 bases and V 0 bases, and 11 bases lay outside the gene matches. Germline values: CDR1 MNHEY, CDR2 SVGAGI. Here the CDR3 reads CASSYSKSGQGMGLFF. As DNA, the CDR3 is TGTGCCAGCAGTTACTCGAAGTCGGGACAGGGGATGGGACTGTTTTTT.

The rearrangement joins TRBV20-1 to TRBJ1-6; 9 bases are shared with TRBD1. CDR3 length: 16 amino acids. V dropped 5 bases and J dropped 10; count of bases not matched to a gene: 15. Germline V gene lookup returns CDR1 DFQATT and CDR2 SNEGSKA (reference sequence). CDR3 in amino acids: CSALLNSGTGRSPLHF. The CDR3 nucleotides read TGCAGTGCTTTACTTAATTCCGGGACAGGGCGATCACCCCTCCACTTT.

The gene calls are TRBV29-1 and TRBJ2-3; D is unclear. The CDR3 runs 12 residues. V was cut by 8 bases and J by 1 base, with 10 bases left in between. Germline assignment: CDR1 SQVTM and CDR2 ANQGSEA. In nucleotides, the CDR3 is TGCAGCTTTTACGGTGGCACAGATACGCAGTATTTT. It yields the protein CSFYGGTDTQYF.

The CDR3 spells CASSYSLAGGSEQYF. CDR3 coding DNA: TGTGCCAGCAGTTACTCTCTAGCGGGAGGCAGCGAGCAGTACTTC. This chain joins TRBV6-5 and TRBJ2-7; TRBD2 matches 11 bases. The CDR3 runs 15 residues. In germline, CDR1 is MNHEY, CDR2 SVGAGI. Trimming removed 0 bases from V and 6 bases from J; junction bases left unmatched: 4.

The sample holds a few counts of this clonotype. The rearrangement joins TRBV30 to TRBJ2-5; D is uncertain. The CDR3 sequence is 13 residues long. Trimming left V 0 bases short and J 7 bases short, with 12 bases between. Germline loops: CDR1 GTSNPN, CDR2 SVGIG (reference sequence). The CDR3 protein is CAWSVEFEGTQYF. In DNA form, the CDR3 reads TGTGCCTGGAGTGTAGAGTTTGAAGGGACCCAGTACTTC. Using reference TRBV30 and TRBJ2-5 for the parts outside the CDR3, the full variable domain is SQTIHQWPATLVQPVGSPLSLECTVEGTSNPNLYWYRQAAGRGLQLLFYSVGIGQISSEVPQNLSASRPQDRQFILSSKKLLLSDSGFYLCAWSVEFEGTQYFGPGTRLLVL.